This T cell receptor (beta chain) comes out of a study of shared clonotypes between healthy human individuals. Running of the assay took place at deep level. Clones were sequenced by immunoSEQ multiplex PCR, and TCRdb holds only the in-frame ones, with some missing. The data show about 820,000 clones, about 92% seen once. A note on this clone: The antigen remains undetermined.

The naive CD8 fraction comprised CD45RO-negative cells positively selected for CCR7 and excluded terminally differentiated effector memory CD45RA+ cells. CDR1 is LGHNA and CDR2 is YSLEER in the germline V gene. CDR3 length: 15 amino acids. V was clipped by 5 bases and J by 1 base; unmatched bases: 5. Study results and caveats: In contrast to clonotypes shared by all four donors, non-shared clonotypes had lower generation probabilities.

The sequence came from a man aged 25 to 45 in good health. The chain links TRBV4-3 to TRBJ2-7, with 10 bases identical to TRBD1. Sequencing was done on a sample of naive CD8+ T cells sorted from blood. The CDR3 DNA reads TGCGCCAGCAGCGAAGGGGGACAGGGGTCCTACGAGCAGTACTTC. This translates into CASSEGGQGSYEQYF.